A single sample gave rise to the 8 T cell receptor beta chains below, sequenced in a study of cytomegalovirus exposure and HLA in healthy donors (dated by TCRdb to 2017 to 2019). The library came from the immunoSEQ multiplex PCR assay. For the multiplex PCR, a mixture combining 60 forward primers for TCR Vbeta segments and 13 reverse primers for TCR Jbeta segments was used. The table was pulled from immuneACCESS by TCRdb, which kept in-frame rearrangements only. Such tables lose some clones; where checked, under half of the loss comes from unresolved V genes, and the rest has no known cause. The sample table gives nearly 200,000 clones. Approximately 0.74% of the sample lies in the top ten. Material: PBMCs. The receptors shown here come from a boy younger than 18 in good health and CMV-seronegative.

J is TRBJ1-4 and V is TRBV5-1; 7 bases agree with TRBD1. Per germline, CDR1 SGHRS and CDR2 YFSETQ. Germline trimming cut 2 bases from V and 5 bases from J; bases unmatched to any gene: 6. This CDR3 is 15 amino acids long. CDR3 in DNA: TGCGCCAGCAGCTTAGAGGGACAGAAGAATGAAAAACTGTTTTTT. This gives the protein CASSLEGQKNEKLFF. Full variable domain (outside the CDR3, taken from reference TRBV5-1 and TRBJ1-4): KAGVTQTPRYLIKTRGQQVTLSCSPISGHRSVSWYQQTPGQGLQFLFEYFSETQRNKGNFPGRFSGRQFSNSRSEMNVSTLELGDSALYLCASSLEGQKNEKLFFGSGTQLSVL.

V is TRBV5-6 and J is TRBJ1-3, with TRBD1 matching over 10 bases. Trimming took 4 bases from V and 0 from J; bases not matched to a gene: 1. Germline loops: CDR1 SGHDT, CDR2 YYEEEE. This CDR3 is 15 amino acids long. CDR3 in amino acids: CASSRDRGSGNTIYF. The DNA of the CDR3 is TGTGCCAGCAGCCGGGACAGGGGCTCTGGAAACACCATATATTTT.

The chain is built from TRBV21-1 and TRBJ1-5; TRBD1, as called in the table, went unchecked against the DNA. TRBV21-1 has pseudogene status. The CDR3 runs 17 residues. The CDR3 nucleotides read TGTGCCAGCAGCAAAGGGTTCAGGGGGCGCATCCATCAGCCCCAGCATTTT. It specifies CASSKGFRGRIHQPQHF.

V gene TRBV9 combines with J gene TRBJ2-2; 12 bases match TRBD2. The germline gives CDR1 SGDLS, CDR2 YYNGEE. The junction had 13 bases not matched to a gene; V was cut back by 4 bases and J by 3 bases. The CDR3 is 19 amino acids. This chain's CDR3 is CASSTASGGALTDTGELFF. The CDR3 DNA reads TGTGCCAGCAGCACCGCTAGCGGGGGGGCCTTGACGGACACCGGGGAGCTGTTTTTT.

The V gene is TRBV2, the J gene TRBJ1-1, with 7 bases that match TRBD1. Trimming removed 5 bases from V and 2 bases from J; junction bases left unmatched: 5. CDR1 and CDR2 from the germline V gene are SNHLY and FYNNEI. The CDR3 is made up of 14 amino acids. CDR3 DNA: TGTGCCAGCAGTTCGGGACAGACCAACACTGAAGCTTTCTTT. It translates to CASSSGQTNTEAFF.

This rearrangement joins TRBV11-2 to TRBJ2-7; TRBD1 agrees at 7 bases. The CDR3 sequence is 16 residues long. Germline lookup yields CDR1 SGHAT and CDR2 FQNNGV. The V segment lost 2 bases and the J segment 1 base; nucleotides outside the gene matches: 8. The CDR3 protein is CASSLPGTEASYEQYF. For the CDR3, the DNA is TGTGCCAGCAGCTTACCCGGGACAGAAGCTTCCTACGAGCAGTACTTC.

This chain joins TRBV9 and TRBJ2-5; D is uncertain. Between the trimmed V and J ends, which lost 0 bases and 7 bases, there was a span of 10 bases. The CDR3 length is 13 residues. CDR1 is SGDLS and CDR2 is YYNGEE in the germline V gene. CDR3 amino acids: CASSVATGRTQYF. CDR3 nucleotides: TGTGCCAGCAGCGTAGCAACCGGTCGGACCCAGTACTTC.

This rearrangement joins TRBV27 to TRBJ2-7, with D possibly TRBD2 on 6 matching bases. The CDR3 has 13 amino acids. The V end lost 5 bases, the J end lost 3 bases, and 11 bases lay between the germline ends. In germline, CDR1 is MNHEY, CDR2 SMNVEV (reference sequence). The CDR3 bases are TGTGCCAGCAGTCCGGGACTCGACTACGAGCAGTACTTC. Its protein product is CASSPGLDYEQYF.